What follows are 17 T cell receptor beta chains derived from one specimen sequenced in a study of vaccination and CD4 T cells after COVID-19. The assay that was used to sequence DNA from cultured CD4+ T cells was the Oncomine TCR Beta short-read assay. Each CDR3 protein gets one entry after TCRdb re-called the PCR reads with MiXCR. The top ten hold around 34% of the sample, which has 6,000 to 7,500 distinct CDR3 sequences, roughly two fifths seen once. The treatment here: roughly nine-day PBMC culture with coronavirus spike peptide pools or control peptides (ViraFEST assay). CD4+ T cells that came from the unexposed donor were collected before the COVID-19 pandemic (2011-2018). No antigen has been identified for these receptors. Sequenced sample: CD4+ T cells from blood, cultured in vitro. The receptors stem from a human donor in good health.

V is TRBV10-2 and J is TRBJ2-1, with D tentatively TRBD1 or TRBD2 (6 bases each). Germline V CDR1 and CDR2: WSHSY, SAAADI. Trimming cost V 5 bases and J 6 bases, with 20 bases left between them. The length of the CDR3 is 16 residues. The CDR3 sequence is CASSLLGGRRINEQFF. The CDR3 DNA reads as TGCGCCAGCAGTTTGTTGGGGGGCCGACGGATCAATGAGCAGTTCTTC.

This clonotype turned up a few times. The CDR3 nucleotides read TGTGCCAGCAGTTATACTGGACAGCGAGACTCTGGGGCCAACGTCCTGACTTTC. This sequence encodes CASSYTGQRDSGANVLTF. J is TRBJ2-6 and V is TRBV6-5; D possibly corresponds to TRBD1 (6 bases). Germline CDR1 is MNHEY and CDR2 is SVGAGI. The V end lost 3 bases, the J end lost 0 bases, and 15 bases lay between the germline ends. CDR3 length: 18 amino acids.

V and J are TRBV7-2 and TRBJ2-5; D is possibly TRBD2 (5 bases). The germline V gene encodes CDR1 SGHTA and CDR2 FQGNSA. The V end lost 5 bases, the J end lost 7 bases, and 8 bases lay between the germline ends. This CDR3 contains 11 residues. CDR3 loop: CASSEGRTQYF. The CDR3 coding sequence is TGTGCCAGCAGCGAGGGTCGGACCCAGTACTTC.

The rearrangement joins TRBV7-2 to TRBJ1-1; unclear D gene. With 4 bases removed from V and 0 bases from J, the gap between germline ends came to 15 bases. Germline CDR1 and CDR2: SGHTA and FQGNSA. The CDR3 has 16 residues. In nucleotides, the CDR3 is TGTGCCAGCAGCTCACCAACGGATAGAATGAACACTGAAGCTTTCTTT. It specifies CASSSPTDRMNTEAFF.

This clonotype was observed a handful of times. The chain has TRBV7-3 and TRBJ2-2; TRBD1 agrees at 10 bases. The V gene's germline CDR1 is SGHTA and CDR2 FQGTGA. V was clipped by 5 bases and J by 4 bases; unmatched bases: 4. The CDR3 covers 15 residues. CDR3 sequence reads: CASSRTGGGTGELFF. In nucleotides, the CDR3 is TGTGCCAGCAGCCGGACAGGGGGGGGCACCGGGGAGCTGTTTTTT.

The chain employs TRBV5-8 and TRBJ1-2; 8 nucleotides align to TRBD1. Losses at the gene ends were 6 bases for V and 4 bases for J; bases not matched to a gene: 17. The CDR3 loop spans 17 amino acids. In germline, CDR1 is SGHTS, CDR2 YDEGEE. The CDR3 here is CASTPGAGGPFGYGYTF. The DNA of the CDR3 is TGTGCCAGCACCCCGGGGGCAGGGGGCCCTTTTGGCTATGGCTACACCTTC.

This clonotype has more than one count but fewer than ten. The chain combines TRBV2 with TRBJ1-5, with D tentatively TRBD1 (5 bases). CDR3 length equals 15 residues. Germline assignment: CDR1 SNHLY and CDR2 FYNNEI. Deletions cut 2 bases from V and 4 bases from J, with 12 bases between. The CDR3 nucleotides read TGTGCCAGCAGTGAATATGGGACGAAGAATCAGCCCCAGCATTTT. Protein sequence: CASSEYGTKNQPQHF.

This clonotype has just a few counts. The chain links TRBV20-1 to TRBJ1-1; D is unresolved. The V gene lost 0 bases and the J gene lost 8 bases, with 16 bases spanning the gap. The germline gives CDR1 DFQATT, CDR2 SNEGSKA (reference sequence). CDR3 length: 14 amino acids. CDR3 coding DNA: TGCAGTGCTAGAGATGTATCGGAGAAAAAGGAAGCTTTCTTT. Its protein is CSARDVSEKKEAFF.

The chain joins TRBV11-1 to TRBJ1-1, with 8 bases identical to TRBD1. J gave up 8 bases and V 5 bases, and 10 bases lay outside the gene matches. This CDR3 spans 14 amino acids. From germline, CDR1 is SGHAT and CDR2 FQDESV (reference sequence). In DNA, the CDR3 is TGTGCCAGCAGCCCAAGCCGGGACAGGCGCGAAGCTTTCTTT. Its translation: CASSPSRDRREAFF.

This clonotype is labeled large. The chain carries TRBV7-2 and TRBJ1-5; D is ambiguous. Germline V gene sequence: CDR1 SGHTA, CDR2 FQGNSA. There are 14 residues in the CDR3. The V and J ends lost 1 base and 2 bases respectively, with 6 bases between them. The DNA for the CDR3 is TGTGCCAGCAGCTTAGGGGGTGGCAATCAGCCCCAGCATTTT. As protein: CASSLGGGNQPQHF.

The chain is built from TRBV5-1 and TRBJ1-1; a weak D match, TRBD1 (5 bases). V was shortened by 2 bases and J by 0 bases, with 11 bases between the two germline ends. CDR3 length: 15 residues. Germline V lookup: CDR1 SGHRS, CDR2 YFSETQ. CDR3 DNA sequence: TGCGCCAGCAGCTTCGAGGGGACGGTGAACACTGAAGCTTTCTTT. It specifies CASSFEGTVNTEAFF.

The chain is built from TRBV5-6 and TRBJ1-5, with D perhaps matching TRBD1 (5 bases). V was shortened by 5 bases and J by 0 bases, with 15 bases between the two germline ends. The CDR3 runs to 16 residues. Looked up from germline, CDR1 is SGHDT and CDR2 is YYEEEE. CDR3: CASRWGGPSSNQPQHF. The CDR3 DNA reads as TGTGCCAGCAGATGGGGGGGACCGAGTAGCAATCAGCCCCAGCATTTT.

The V call is TRBV7-2, the J call TRBJ2-7; D unresolved. The CDR3 is 14 amino acids. V shed 3 bases and J shed 3 bases, with 12 bases lying between them. The germline CDR1 and CDR2 sequences are SGHTA and FQGNSA. CDR3 bases: TGTGCCAGCAGCTTTCTGGGCGGTAACTACGAGCAGTACTTC. This codes for CASSFLGGNYEQYF.

A single count supports this clonotype. V is TRBV12-3 or TRBV12-4 and J is TRBJ1-5, with a weak D call TRBD1 (6 bases). The CDR3 spans 14 residues. V dropped 4 bases and J dropped 8 bases, with 15 bases sitting between them. This CDR3 reads CASSSQQGAKPQHF. The CDR3 DNA sequence: TGTGCCAGCAGTTCCCAACAGGGTGCTAAGCCCCAGCATTTT.

This chain connects TRBV6-1 to TRBJ1-2, with 7 bases lining up with TRBD1. In germline, CDR1 is MNHNS, CDR2 SASEGT. The CDR3 contains 14 residues. V lost 6 bases to trimming and J lost 5 bases; unmatched junction nucleotides: 9. DNA of the CDR3: TGTGCCAGCAGACGAGGGGACAGCTTATATGGCTACACCTTC. As protein: CASRRGDSLYGYTF.

The gene calls are TRBV19 and TRBJ1-6; no reliable D call. This CDR3 has 14 amino acids. CDR1 and CDR2 from the germline V gene are LNHDA and SQIVND (reference sequence). The germline V and J ends were trimmed by 6 bases and 5 bases, with 11 bases remaining between them. This chain's CDR3 is CASRKGLDNSPLHF. The CDR3 DNA follows: TGTGCCAGTAGAAAGGGTCTAGATAATTCACCCCTCCACTTT. The full variable domain, completed using reference TRBV19 and TRBJ1-6, is DGGITQSPKYLFRKEGQNVTLSCEQNLNHDAMYWYRQDPGQGLRLIYYSQIVNDFQKGDIAEGYSVSREKKESFPLTVTSAQKNPTAFYLCASRKGLDNSPLHFGNGTRLTVT.

The chain combines TRBV20-1 with TRBJ1-5, with D perhaps matching TRBD1 (6 bases). The V and J ends lost 5 bases and 0 bases respectively, with 14 bases between them. This CDR3 is 15 amino acids long. Germline V gene sequence: CDR1 DFQATT, CDR2 SNEGSKA (reference sequence). The CDR3 loop reads CSARPEDSSNQPQHF. Here the CDR3 DNA reads TGCAGTGCTCGTCCCGAGGACAGTAGCAATCAGCCCCAGCATTTT.